These 8 T cell receptor beta chains originate from one sample sequenced in a study of T-cell reconstitution after alpha-beta-depleted transplantation in children. Unique molecular identifiers featured in how the TCRbeta library was prepared. TCRdb re-called the PCR reads with MiXCR, one entry per CDR3 protein. This repertoire shows 800,000 to 1,000,000 distinct CDR3 sequences, about 26% found once; its top ten account for around 30%. The sample in question was PBMCs, mostly from graft donor cells, obtained 360 days after TCRalphabeta/CD19-depleted stem cell transplant. All receptors come from a boy less than two years old who had a stem cell transplant for SCID, so the T cells may come from the graft donor.

This rearrangement joins TRBV5-5 to TRBJ2-7, with a tentative D call TRBD2 (6 bases). There are 17 residues in the CDR3. Between the trimmed V and J ends, which lost 2 bases and 0 bases, there was a span of 18 bases. Germline V gene lookup returns CDR1 SGHKS and CDR2 YYEKEE (reference sequence). The CDR3, as DNA: TGTGCCAGCAGCTTTGGCGGGGTCCGGATTAGCTCCTACGAGCAGTACTTC. Residues: CASSFGGVRISSYEQYF.

The chain combines TRBV12-3 or TRBV12-4 with TRBJ2-3; D gene ambiguous. Trimming shortened V by 7 bases and J by 4 bases, and 15 bases separated the two germline ends. The CDR3 length is 14 residues. The CDR3 reads CASTLRASADTQYF. For the CDR3, the DNA is TGTGCCAGCACCCTCCGGGCTAGTGCAGATACGCAGTATTTT.

This clonotype was observed a handful of times. CDR3 in amino acids: CASSLSGRGVMWPDTQYF. In DNA, the CDR3 is TGCGCCAGCAGCTTGTCGGGGAGAGGGGTGATGTGGCCAGATACGCAGTATTTT. The chain joins TRBV5-1 to TRBJ2-3, with D possibly being TRBD1 or TRBD2 (5 bases each). The CDR3 runs 18 residues. Trimming took 1 base from V and 4 from J, leaving 22 bases between them. Germline CDR1 is SGHRS and CDR2 is YFSETQ.

This clonotype was observed a handful of times. The chain joins TRBV5-1 to TRBJ1-5; D call uncertain. V lost 6 bases and J lost 5, with 15 bases in between. The CDR3 is made up of 14 amino acids. The germline V gene has CDR1 SGHRS and CDR2 YFSETQ. CDR3 in amino acids: CASISGVLDQPQHF. Written as DNA, the CDR3 is TGCGCCAGCATCAGTGGGGTCTTGGATCAGCCCCAGCATTTT.

This clonotype showed up just a few times. The chain has TRBV7-8 and TRBJ1-2; the D is unclear. Trimming left V 1 base short and J 6 bases short, with 15 bases between. The CDR3 is 15 amino acids. CDR1 and CDR2 (germline): SGHVS, FQNEAQ. The DNA of the CDR3 is TGTGCCAGCAGCTTAGTGTTAGGTTCTGGGGATGGCTACACCTTC. It specifies CASSLVLGSGDGYTF. Variable domain in full (rest from reference TRBV7-8 and TRBJ1-2): GAGVSQSPRYKVAKRGQDVALRCDPISGHVSLFWYQQALGQGPEFLTYFQNEAQLDKSGLPSDRFFAERPEGSVSTLKIQRTQQEDSAVYLCASSLVLGSGDGYTFGSGTRLTVV.

This sequence joins TRBV5-1 and TRBJ2-1; 8 bases map to TRBD2. The germline V gene encodes CDR1 SGHRS and CDR2 YFSETQ. The V gene end was trimmed by 3 bases and the J gene end by 1 base; junction bases not matched to a gene: 9. The CDR3 consists of 17 residues. The CDR3 reads CASSSGGLIWSYNEQFF. The DNA of the CDR3 is TGCGCCAGCAGCTCGGGGGGGCTTATATGGTCCTACAATGAGCAGTTCTTC.

The chain recombines TRBV2 with TRBJ2-3; the D gene is possibly TRBD1 (6 bases). With 6 bases removed from V and 1 base from J, the gap between germline ends came to 17 bases. This CDR3 has 16 amino acids. Germline V gene sequence: CDR1 SNHLY, CDR2 FYNNEI. In nucleotides, the CDR3 is TGTGCCAGCAGCGGTCGGGCAGGGGCCGGCACAGATACGCAGTATTTT. Its translation is CASSGRAGAGTDTQYF.

The rearrangement uses TRBV3-1 and TRBJ2-3; the D gene is possibly TRBD1 (7 bases). Germline V gene sequence: CDR1 LGHDT, CDR2 YNNKEL (reference sequence). V lost 4 bases, J lost 7 bases, and 21 bases lay in between. The CDR3 spans 16 residues. CDR3 sequence: CASSPGGSDTSNTQYF. CDR3 nucleotides: TGTGCCAGCAGCCCAGGGGGGTCGGACACAAGCAATACGCAGTATTTT.